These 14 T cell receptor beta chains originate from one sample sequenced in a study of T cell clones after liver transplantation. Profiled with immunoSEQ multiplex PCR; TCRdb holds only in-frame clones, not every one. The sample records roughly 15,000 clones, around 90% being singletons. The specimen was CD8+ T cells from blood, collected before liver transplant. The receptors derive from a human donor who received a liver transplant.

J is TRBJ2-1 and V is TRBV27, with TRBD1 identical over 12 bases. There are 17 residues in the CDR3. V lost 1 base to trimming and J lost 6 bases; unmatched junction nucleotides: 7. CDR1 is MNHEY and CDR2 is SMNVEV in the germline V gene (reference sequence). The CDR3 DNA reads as TGTGCCAGCAGTTTATATGCCGGGACAGGGGGCTTCAATGAGCAGTTCTTC. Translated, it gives CASSLYAGTGGFNEQFF.

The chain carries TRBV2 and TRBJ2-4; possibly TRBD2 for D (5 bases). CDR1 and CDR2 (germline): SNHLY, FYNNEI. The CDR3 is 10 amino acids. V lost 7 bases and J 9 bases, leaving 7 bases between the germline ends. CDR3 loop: CASMGSIQYF. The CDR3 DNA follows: TGTGCCAGCATGGGGAGCATTCAGTACTTC.

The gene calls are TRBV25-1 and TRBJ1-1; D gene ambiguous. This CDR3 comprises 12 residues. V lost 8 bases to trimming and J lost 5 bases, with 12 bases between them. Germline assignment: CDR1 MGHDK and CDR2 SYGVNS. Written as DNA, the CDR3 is TGTGCCAGCCAAACACCCGGGACTGAAGCTTTCTTT. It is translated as CASQTPGTEAFF.

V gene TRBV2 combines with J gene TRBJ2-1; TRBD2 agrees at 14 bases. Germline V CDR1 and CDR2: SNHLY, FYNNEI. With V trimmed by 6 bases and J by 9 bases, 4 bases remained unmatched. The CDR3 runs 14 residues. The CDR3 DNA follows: TGTGCCAGCAGGGGACTAGCGGGAGCGGTTGAGCAGTTCTTC. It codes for CASRGLAGAVEQFF.

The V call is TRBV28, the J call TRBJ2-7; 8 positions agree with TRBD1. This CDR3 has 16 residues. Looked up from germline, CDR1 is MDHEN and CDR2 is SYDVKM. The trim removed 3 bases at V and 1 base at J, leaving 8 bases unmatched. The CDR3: CASSFHPGQVSYEQYF. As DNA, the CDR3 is TGTGCCAGCAGTTTCCACCCGGGACAGGTATCCTACGAGCAGTACTTC.

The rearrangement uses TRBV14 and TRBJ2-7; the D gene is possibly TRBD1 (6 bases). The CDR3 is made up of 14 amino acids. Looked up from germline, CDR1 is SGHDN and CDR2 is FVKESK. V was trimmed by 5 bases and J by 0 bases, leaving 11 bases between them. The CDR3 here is CASSFTTGSYEQYF. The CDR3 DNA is TGTGCCAGCAGCTTTACGACAGGCTCCTACGAGCAGTACTTC.

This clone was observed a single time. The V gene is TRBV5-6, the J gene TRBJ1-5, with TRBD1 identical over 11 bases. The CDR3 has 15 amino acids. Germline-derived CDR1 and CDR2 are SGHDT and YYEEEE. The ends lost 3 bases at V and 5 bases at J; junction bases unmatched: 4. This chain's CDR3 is CASSSGQGAYQPQHF. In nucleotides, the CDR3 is TGTGCCAGCAGCTCCGGACAGGGGGCTTATCAGCCCCAGCATTTT.

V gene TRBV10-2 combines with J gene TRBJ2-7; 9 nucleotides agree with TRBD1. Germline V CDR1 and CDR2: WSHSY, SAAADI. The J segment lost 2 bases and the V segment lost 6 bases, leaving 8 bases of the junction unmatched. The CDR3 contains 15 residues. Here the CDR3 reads CASSDTGGLTYEQYF. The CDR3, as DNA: TGCGCCAGCAGCGATACAGGGGGCTTAACCTACGAGCAGTACTTC.

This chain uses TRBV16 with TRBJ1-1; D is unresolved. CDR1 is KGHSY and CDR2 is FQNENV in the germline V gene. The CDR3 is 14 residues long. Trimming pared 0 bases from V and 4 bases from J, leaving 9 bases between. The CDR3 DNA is TGTGCCAGCAGCCAATCGGCAGAAGGCACTGAAGCTTTCTTT. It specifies CASSQSAEGTEAFF.

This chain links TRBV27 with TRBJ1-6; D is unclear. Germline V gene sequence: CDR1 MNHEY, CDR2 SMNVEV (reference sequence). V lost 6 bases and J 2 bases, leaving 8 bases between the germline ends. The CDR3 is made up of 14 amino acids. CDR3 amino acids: CASREGPYNSPLHF. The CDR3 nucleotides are TGTGCCAGCAGGGAGGGTCCCTATAATTCACCCCTCCACTTT.

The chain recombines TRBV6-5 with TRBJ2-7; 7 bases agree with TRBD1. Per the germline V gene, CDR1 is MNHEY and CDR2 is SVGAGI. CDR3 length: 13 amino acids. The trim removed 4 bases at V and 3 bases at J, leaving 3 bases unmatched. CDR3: CASSSGTVYEQYF. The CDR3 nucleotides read TGTGCCAGCAGTTCCGGGACAGTCTACGAGCAGTACTTC.

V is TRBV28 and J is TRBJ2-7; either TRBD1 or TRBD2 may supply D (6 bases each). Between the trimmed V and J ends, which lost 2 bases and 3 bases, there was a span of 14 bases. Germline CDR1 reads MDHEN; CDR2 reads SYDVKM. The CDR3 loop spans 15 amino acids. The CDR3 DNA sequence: TGTGCCAGCAGTTTAGCCGGGGGCCGGGACTACGAGCAGTACTTC. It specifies CASSLAGGRDYEQYF.

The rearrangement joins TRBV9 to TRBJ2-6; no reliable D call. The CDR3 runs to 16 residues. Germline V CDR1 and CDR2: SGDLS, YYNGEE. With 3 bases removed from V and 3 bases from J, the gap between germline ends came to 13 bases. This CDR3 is CASSESPGYGANVLTF. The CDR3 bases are TGTGCCAGCAGCGAGTCCCCCGGGTATGGGGCCAACGTCCTGACTTTC.

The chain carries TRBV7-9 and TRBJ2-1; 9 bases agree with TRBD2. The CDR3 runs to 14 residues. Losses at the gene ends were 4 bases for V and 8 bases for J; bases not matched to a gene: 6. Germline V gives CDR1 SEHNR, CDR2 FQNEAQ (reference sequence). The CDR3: CASSSGGRADEQFF. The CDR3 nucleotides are TGTGCCAGCAGCTCAGGCGGGAGGGCCGATGAGCAGTTCTTC. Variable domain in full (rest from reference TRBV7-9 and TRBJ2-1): DTGVSQNPRHKITKRGQNVTFRCDPISEHNRLYWYRQTLGQGPEFLTYFQNEAQLEKSRLLSDRFSAERPKGSFSTLEIQRTEQGDSAMYLCASSSGGRADEQFFGPGTRLTVL.